This T cell receptor beta chain stems from a study of CD8 T cells in Susac syndrome. This CDR3 comprises 16 residues. The trim removed 0 bases at V and 0 bases at J, leaving 4 bases unmatched. Germline V gene data show CDR1 as MNHEY and CDR2 as SMNVEV (reference sequence). cDNA came from about 0.5 to 1 ug RNA primed by random hexamers. One entry per CDR3 protein results from TCRdb running MiXCR on the immunoSEQ multiplex PCR reads. This sample has some 300,000 distinct CDR3 sequences, with more than 75% found just once. This clonotype has just one count. This sequence joins TRBV27 and TRBJ2-7, with 8 bases matching TRBD1. This clonotype originated in a human donor with multiple sclerosis. Sequencing used CD8+ T cells from PBMCs. As DNA, the CDR3 is TGTGCCAGCAGTTTATCGACAGGGGACTTCTCCTACGAGCAGTACTTC. This encodes CASSLSTGDFSYEQYF.